Given below is one T cell receptor beta chain in context. These data come from a study of blood T cell repertoires in COVID-19. Study at large: The United States, Italy and Spain were the sources of the acute and convalescent COVID-19 samples.

With V trimmed by 6 bases and J by 4 bases, 4 bases remained unmatched. CDR3 length: 13 amino acids. From germline, CDR1 is MNHEY and CDR2 SVGAGI. Sequencing used immunoSEQ multiplex PCR; TCRdb keeps in-frame clones, though not all of them. The sample lists under 250,000 clones; roughly four fifths were seen once. V gene TRBV6-5 combines with J gene TRBJ1-2; 8 positions agree with TRBD1. Source material: peripheral blood. The receptor's source is a woman between 35 and 50 years old with active or convalescent COVID-19. In DNA form, the CDR3 reads TGTGCCAGCAGATGGACAGGGACCTATGGCTACACCTTC. Residues: CASRWTGTYGYTF.